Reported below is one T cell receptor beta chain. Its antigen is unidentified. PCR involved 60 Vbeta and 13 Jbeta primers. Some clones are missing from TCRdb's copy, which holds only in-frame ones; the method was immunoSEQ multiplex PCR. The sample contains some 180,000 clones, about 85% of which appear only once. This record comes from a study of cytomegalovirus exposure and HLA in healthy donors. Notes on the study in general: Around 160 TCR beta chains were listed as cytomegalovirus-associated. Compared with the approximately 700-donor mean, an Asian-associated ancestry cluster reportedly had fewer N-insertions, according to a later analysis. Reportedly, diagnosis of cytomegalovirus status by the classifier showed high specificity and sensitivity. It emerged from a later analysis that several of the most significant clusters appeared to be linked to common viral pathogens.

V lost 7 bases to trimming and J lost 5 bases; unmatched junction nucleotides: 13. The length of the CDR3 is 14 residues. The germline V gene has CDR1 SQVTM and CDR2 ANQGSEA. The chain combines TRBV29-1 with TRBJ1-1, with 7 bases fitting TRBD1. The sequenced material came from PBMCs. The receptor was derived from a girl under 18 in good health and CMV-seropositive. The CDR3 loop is CSADYRGRGTEAFF. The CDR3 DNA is TGCAGCGCAGATTACAGGGGTCGAGGGACTGAAGCTTTCTTT. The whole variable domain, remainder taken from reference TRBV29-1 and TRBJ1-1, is SAVISQKPSRDICQRGTSLTIQCQVDSQVTMMFWYRQQPGQSLTLIATANQGSEATYESGFVIDKFPISRPNLTFSTLTVSNMSPEDSSIYLCSADYRGRGTEAFFGQGTRLTVV.